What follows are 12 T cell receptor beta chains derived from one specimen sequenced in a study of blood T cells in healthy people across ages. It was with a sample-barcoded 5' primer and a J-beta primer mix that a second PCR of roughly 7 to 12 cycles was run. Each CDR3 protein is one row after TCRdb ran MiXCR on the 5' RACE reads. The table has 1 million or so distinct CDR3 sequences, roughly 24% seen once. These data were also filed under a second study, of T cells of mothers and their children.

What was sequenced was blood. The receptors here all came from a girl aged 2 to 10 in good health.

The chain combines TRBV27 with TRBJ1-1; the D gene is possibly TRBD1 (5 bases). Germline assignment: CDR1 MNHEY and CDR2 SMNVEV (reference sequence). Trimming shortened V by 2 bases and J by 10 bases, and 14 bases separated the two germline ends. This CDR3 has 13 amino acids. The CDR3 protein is CASSLGAGYSAFF. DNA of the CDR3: TGTGCCAGCAGTTTAGGGGCAGGGTATTCAGCTTTCTTT.

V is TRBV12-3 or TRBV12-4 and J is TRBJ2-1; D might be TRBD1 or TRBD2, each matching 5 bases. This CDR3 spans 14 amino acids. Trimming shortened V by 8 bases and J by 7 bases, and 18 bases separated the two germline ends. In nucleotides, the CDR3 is TGTGCCAGCCGAGAGATTGGCAGGGAGAATGAGCAGTTCTTC. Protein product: CASREIGRENEQFF.

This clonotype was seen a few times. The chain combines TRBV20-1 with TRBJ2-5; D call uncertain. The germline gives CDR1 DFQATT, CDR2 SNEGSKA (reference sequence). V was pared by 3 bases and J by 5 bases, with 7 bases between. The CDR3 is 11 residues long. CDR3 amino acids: CSASEGETQYF. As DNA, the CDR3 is TGCAGTGCTAGTGAAGGGGAGACCCAGTACTTC.

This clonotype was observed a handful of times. The CDR3 nucleotides read TGCGCCAGCAGCCAATCCGGGACTAAGCTCGAGACCCAGTACTTC. Protein sequence: CASSQSGTKLETQYF. The gene calls are TRBV4-1 and TRBJ2-5; 7 nucleotides align to TRBD2. The germline V gene has CDR1 MGHRA and CDR2 YSYEKL. The V segment lost 2 bases and the J segment 5 bases; nucleotides outside the gene matches: 8. The CDR3 consists of 15 residues.

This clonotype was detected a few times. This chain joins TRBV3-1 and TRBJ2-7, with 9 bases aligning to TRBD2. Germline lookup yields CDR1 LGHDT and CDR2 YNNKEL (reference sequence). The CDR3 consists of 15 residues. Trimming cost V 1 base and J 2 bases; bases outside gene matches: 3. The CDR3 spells CASSQGAGGTYEQYF. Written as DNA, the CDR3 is TGTGCCAGCAGCCAAGGAGCGGGAGGAACCTACGAGCAGTACTTC.

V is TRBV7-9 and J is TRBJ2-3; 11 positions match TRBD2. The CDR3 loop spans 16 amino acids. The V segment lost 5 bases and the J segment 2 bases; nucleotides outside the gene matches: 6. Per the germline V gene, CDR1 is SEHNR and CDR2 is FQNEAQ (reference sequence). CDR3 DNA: TGTGCCAGCAGCCGACGACTAGCGGGGATCACAGATACGCAGTATTTT. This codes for CASSRRLAGITDTQYF.

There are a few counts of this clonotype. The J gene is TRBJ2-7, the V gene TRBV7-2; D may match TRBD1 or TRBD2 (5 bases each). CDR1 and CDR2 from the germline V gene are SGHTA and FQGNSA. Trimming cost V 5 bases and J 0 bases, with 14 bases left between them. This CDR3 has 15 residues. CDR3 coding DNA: TGTGCCAGCAGCCGTCGGGGTGGGGGCTCCTACGAGCAGTACTTC. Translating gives CASSRRGGGSYEQYF.

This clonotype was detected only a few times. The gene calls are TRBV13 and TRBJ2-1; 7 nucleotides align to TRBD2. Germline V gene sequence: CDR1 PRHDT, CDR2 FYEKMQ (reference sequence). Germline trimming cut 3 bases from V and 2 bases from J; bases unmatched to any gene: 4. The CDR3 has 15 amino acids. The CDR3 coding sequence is TGTGCCAGCAGCTTCTCAGCGGGGCCCTACAATGAGCAGTTCTTC. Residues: CASSFSAGPYNEQFF. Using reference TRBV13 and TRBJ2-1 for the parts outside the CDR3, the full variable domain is AAGVIQSPRHLIKEKRETATLKCYPIPRHDTVYWYQQGPGQDPQFLISFYEKMQSDKGSIPDRFSAQQFSDYHSELNMSSLELGDSALYFCASSFSAGPYNEQFFGPGTRLTVL.

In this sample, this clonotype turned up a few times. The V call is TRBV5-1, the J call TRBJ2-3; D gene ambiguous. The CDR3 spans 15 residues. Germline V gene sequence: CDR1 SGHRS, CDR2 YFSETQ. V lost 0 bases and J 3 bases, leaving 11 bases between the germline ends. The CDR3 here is CASSLGDSETDTQYF. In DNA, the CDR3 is TGCGCCAGCAGCTTGGGCGACTCCGAGACAGATACGCAGTATTTT.

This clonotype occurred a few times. CDR3 protein: CSARVRGGYEQYF. In nucleotides, the CDR3 is TGCAGTGCTAGAGTACGGGGAGGCTACGAGCAGTACTTC. The chain recombines TRBV20-1 with TRBJ2-5, with TRBD2 as a possible D gene (6 bases). The J call may not be correct, given that the DNA end is closer to TRBJ2-7. The CDR3 extends over 13 amino acids. Germline V CDR1 and CDR2: DFQATT, SNEGSKA (reference sequence).

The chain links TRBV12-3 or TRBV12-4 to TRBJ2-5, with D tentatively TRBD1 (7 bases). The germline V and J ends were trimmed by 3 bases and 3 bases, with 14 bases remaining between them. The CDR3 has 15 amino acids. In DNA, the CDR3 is TGTGCCAGCAGTTTCAGCACAGGGGAGGAAGAGACCCAGTACTTC. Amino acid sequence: CASSFSTGEEETQYF.

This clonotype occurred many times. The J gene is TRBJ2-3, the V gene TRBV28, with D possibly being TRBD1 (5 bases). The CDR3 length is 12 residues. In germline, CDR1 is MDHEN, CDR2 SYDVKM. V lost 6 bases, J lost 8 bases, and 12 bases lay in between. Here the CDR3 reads CASRTSGFTQYF. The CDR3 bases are TGTGCCAGCAGGACCTCAGGGTTTACGCAGTATTTT.